Listed below are T cell receptor beta chains from one sample, sequenced in a study of T cells after somatic rescue of genetic block. Sequencing used immunoSEQ multiplex PCR; TCRdb keeps in-frame clones, though not all of them. Of 13,000 to 15,000 clones in the sample, around 70% are singletons; the top ten hold roughly 30%. Sample: peripheral blood mononuclear cells (PBMCs). The receptors originated from a young man. Each CDR3 is given with its conserved first and last residue. D genes are given only for firm matches. Size is stated for part of the rows, as once, few or many counts, or as a class when the clone is expanded.

D gene,clone size,CDR3 length,J gene,V gene,CDR3 DNA,CDR3 protein
-,few,13,TRBJ1-3,TRBV5-1,TGCGCCAGCAGCTTGGGCCCTGGAAACACCATATATTTT,CASSLGPGNTIYF
TRBD1,-,19,TRBJ2-4,TRBV30,TGTGCCTGGAGTATACAGGGGGGAAGAGGGGGCATGTCCAAAAACATTCAGTACTTC,CAWSIQGGRGGMSKNIQYF
-,-,17,TRBJ2-3,TRBV5-8,TGTGCCAGCAGCTTGGCCGTCATCGCCCAAAGCACAGATACGCAGTATTTT,CASSLAVIAQSTDTQYF
-,-,15,TRBJ1-6,TRBV25-1,TGTGCCAGCAGCTCGCTGTCCTGGCCAAATTCACCCCTCCACTTT,CASSSLSWPNSPLHF
-,-,13,TRBJ2-1,TRBV6-1,TGTGCCAGCAGTGAAATGGGACGAAATGAGCAGTTCTTC,CASSEMGRNEQFF
-,-,14,TRBJ1-1,TRBV2,TGTGCCAGCAGTGGTCACGAGCGGAGCCCTGAAGCTTTCTTT,CASSGHERSPEAFF
-,-,15,TRBJ2-1,TRBV7-9,TGTGCCAGCAGCTTAGCGGGGGTAGGTGACAATGAGCAGTTCTTC,CASSLAGVGDNEQFF
TRBD1,-,15,TRBJ2-1,TRBV9,TGTGCCAGCAGTACCGGGACAGGCCCACTCAATGAGCAGTTCTTC,CASSTGTGPLNEQFF
-,-,14,TRBJ2-7,TRBV5-1,TGCGCCAGCAGCTTCCAGGGGTATAGCTACGAGCAGTACTTC,CASSFQGYSYEQYF
-,-,11,TRBJ2-5,TRBV5-1,TGCGCCAGCAGCACGCTCGAGACCCAGTACTTC,CASSTLETQYF
TRBD2,-,15,TRBJ2-3,TRBV18,TGTGCCAGCTCACCTGAGCGGGGTGGGCTAGATACGCAGTATTTT,CASSPERGGLDTQYF
TRBD1,-,16,TRBJ2-4,TRBV19,TGTGCCAGTAGTATACTGACAGGGGGCGCGAGGAACATTCAGTACTTC,CASSILTGGARNIQYF
-,-,14,TRBJ2-7,TRBV11-2,TGTGCCAGCAGCTTTATACAGGGTAGCGCCGAGCAGTACTTC,CASSFIQGSAEQYF
TRBD2,few,20,TRBJ2-3,TRBV5-1,TGCGCCAGCAGCTTGGGATTGAGACCGGGACTAGCGGGGACCACAGATACGCAGTATTTT,CASSLGLRPGLAGTTDTQYF
-,-,13,TRBJ2-3,TRBV30,TGTGCCTGGAGGCTGGGGGGCATAGATACGCAGTATTTT,CAWRLGGIDTQYF
TRBD1,-,17,TRBJ2-6,TRBV27,TGTGCCAGCAGAGCCGGGACAGGCTTCTCTGGGGCCAACGTCCTGACTTTC,CASRAGTGFSGANVLTF
-,-,11,TRBJ1-4,TRBV28,TGTGCCAGCAGCAGGGCAGAAAAACTGTTTTTT,CASSRAEKLFF
-,-,12,TRBJ2-7,TRBV5-6,TGTGCCAGCAGCTTCCAGGGTTACGAGCAGTACTTC,CASSFQGYEQYF
-,-,19,TRBJ2-2,TRBV5-1,-,CASSSLNPSGGRTPGSCFF
-,-,15,TRBJ1-3,TRBV5-1,TGCGCCAGCAGCTTGGAGGTGAGCTCTGGAAACACCATATATTTT,CASSLEVSSGNTIYF
-,-,12,TRBJ2-1,TRBV15,TGTGCCACCCGCAGCGGATACAATGAGCAGTTCTTC,CATRSGYNEQFF
-,-,14,TRBJ1-3,TRBV10-3,TGTGCCATCAAACTTAGGGCGGAGGTGAACACCATATATTTT,CAIKLRAEVNTIYF
TRBD2,-,17,TRBJ2-3,TRBV5-5,TGTGCCAGCAGCTTGGAGGTGACTAGCGGGGGGTCAGATACGCAGTATTTT,CASSLEVTSGGSDTQYF
-,few,13,TRBJ2-1,TRBV5-1,TGCGCCAGCAGCTTGGCCGGGACCAATGAGCAGTTCTTC,CASSLAGTNEQFF
TRBD1,-,14,TRBJ1-1,TRBV18,TGTGCCAGCTCAGGACAGGGTGGGAACACTGAAGCTTTCTTT,CASSGQGGNTEAFF
-,-,13,TRBJ2-7,TRBV30,TGTGCCTGGGTCGGCGGGTCCCGGGACGAGCAGTACTTC,CAWVGGSRDEQYF
-,many,15,TRBJ2-7,TRBV7-6,TGTGCCAGCAGCTCAGACCCCGGGACTCTTTACGAGCAGTACTTC,CASSSDPGTLYEQYF
-,-,13,TRBJ1-2,TRBV5-1,TGCGCCAGCAGAGCTACGCTAGAAGATGGCTACACCTTC,CASRATLEDGYTF
TRBD1,once,12,TRBJ1-1,TRBV29-1,TGCAGCGTTGGACAGGGACTCACTGAAGCTTTCTTT,CSVGQGLTEAFF
TRBD1,-,15,TRBJ1-1,TRBV7-8,TGTGCCAGCAGCTTAGTCCAGGGGGGCGGCACTGAAGCTTTCTTT,CASSLVQGGGTEAFF
-,-,14,TRBJ2-5,TRBV15,TGTGCCACCAGCAGAGATCGGGGGGCCGAGACCCAGTACTTC,CATSRDRGAETQYF
-,-,14,TRBJ1-2,TRBV7-8,TGTGCCAGCAGCTTAGCCTCAGGGGACTATGGCTACACCTTC,CASSLASGDYGYTF
TRBD2,few,12,TRBJ2-7,TRBV30,TGTGCCTGGAGTCCCCTAGCGGGCGAGCAGTACTTC,CAWSPLAGEQYF
TRBD1,once,13,TRBJ1-2,TRBV28,TGTGCCAGCAACCAAGGACAGGACTATGGCTACACCTTC,CASNQGQDYGYTF
-,medium-sized,14,TRBJ1-4,TRBV6-5,TGTGCCAGCAAGGGACGGCAGGTGGGAGAAAAACTGTTTTTT,CASKGRQVGEKLFF
-,-,15,TRBJ2-7,TRBV21-1,TGTGCCAGCAGCGGTCCGGGACAGGGGCCCCACGAGCAGTACTTC,CASSGPGQGPHEQYF
-,-,18,TRBJ1-5,TRBV18,TGTGCCAGCTCAGCTACAGGGTCGGGGACCTATAGCAATCAGCCCCAGCATTTT,CASSATGSGTYSNQPQHF
TRBD2,once,18,TRBJ2-2,TRBV11-2,TGTGCCAGCAGCTTCGGGACTAGCGGGGGGCCGAGCACCGGGGAGCTGTTTTTT,CASSFGTSGGPSTGELFF
-,-,12,TRBJ1-1,TRBV5-1,TGCGCCAGCAGCTTAGGAAGGACTGAAGCTTTCTTT,CASSLGRTEAFF
-,once,15,TRBJ2-7,TRBV21-1,TGTGCCAGCAGCAAAGGGGCCACAGGATACTACGAGCAGTACTTC,CASSKGATGYYEQYF
-,-,18,TRBJ2-6,TRBV7-4,TGTGCCAGCAGCGGCGGAATTTCGCTCACAAAGTCGGGCCAACGTCCTGATTTC,CASSGGISLTKSGQRPDF
-,-,15,TRBJ2-1,TRBV6-6,TGTGCCAGCAGTTATTCAGGTCGTGATTACAATGAGCAGTTCTTC,CASSYSGRDYNEQFF
-,few,15,TRBJ2-5,TRBV6-5,TGTGCCAGCAGTTACGCGGGACTTCGGGGCGAGACCCAGTACTTC,CASSYAGLRGETQYF
TRBD2,-,14,TRBJ2-5,TRBV7-3,TGTGCCAGCAGCCTCGGACTAGCTCAAGAGACCCAGTACTTC,CASSLGLAQETQYF
-,medium-sized,15,TRBJ2-7,TRBV11-2,TGTGCCAGCAGCTTAGCTCCACTAGCATCCTACGAGCAGTACTTC,CASSLAPLASYEQYF
TRBD2,-,17,TRBJ2-2,TRBV19,TGTGCCAGTAGTCGACTAGCGGGAGTCTCGAACACCGGGGAGCTGTTTTTT,CASSRLAGVSNTGELFF
TRBD1,-,16,TRBJ2-7,TRBV6-4,TGTGCCAGCAGTGACTCGATGTGGGCAGGGGGCGACGAGCAGTACTTC,CASSDSMWAGGDEQYF